The clone carrying this TCR beta chain was observed a single time. This specimen belongs to a study of shared T cell receptors in the human thymus. This CDR3 comprises 14 residues. Losses at the gene ends were 4 bases for V and 4 bases for J; bases not matched to a gene: 2. Germline V lookup: CDR1 SGHTS, CDR2 YDEGEE. Sequencing used immunoSEQ multiplex PCR; TCRdb keeps in-frame clones, though not all of them. The table has more than 550,000 clones, 75% to 90% seen once. These same records also appear under a second study, on human thymus T cells. That report notes: Donors were healthy Finnish babies undergoing corrective operations for congenital heart defects. Corrective heart surgery yielded resections, and these provided the thymus tissue.

This sequence was found in a girl under three years old with a congenital heart defect. Sequencing input: thymocytes. The genes are TRBV5-8 and TRBJ2-2, with TRBD1 matching over 9 bases. For the CDR3, the DNA is TGTGCCAGCAGCCCGACAGGGGGCACCGGGGAGCTGTTTTTT. This gives the protein CASSPTGGTGELFF.